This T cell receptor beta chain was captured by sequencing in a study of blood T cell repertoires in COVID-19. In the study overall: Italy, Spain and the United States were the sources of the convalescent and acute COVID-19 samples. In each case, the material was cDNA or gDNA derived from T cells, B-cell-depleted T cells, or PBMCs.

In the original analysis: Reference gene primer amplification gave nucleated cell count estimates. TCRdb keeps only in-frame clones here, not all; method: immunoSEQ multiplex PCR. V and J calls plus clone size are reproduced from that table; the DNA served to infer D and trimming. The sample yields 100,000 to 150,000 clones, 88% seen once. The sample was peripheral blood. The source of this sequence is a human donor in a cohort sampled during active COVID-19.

CDR3 nucleotides: TGCGCCAGCAGCCTTCGACAGGGGGCAAGGAACATTCAGTACTTC. Protein product: CASSLRQGARNIQYF. The chain is built from TRBV4-1 and TRBJ2-4, with 10 bases aligning to TRBD1. Germline V CDR1 and CDR2: MGHRA, YSYEKL. The CDR3 has 15 residues. V lost 4 bases and J lost 7; bases outside the gene matches: 7.